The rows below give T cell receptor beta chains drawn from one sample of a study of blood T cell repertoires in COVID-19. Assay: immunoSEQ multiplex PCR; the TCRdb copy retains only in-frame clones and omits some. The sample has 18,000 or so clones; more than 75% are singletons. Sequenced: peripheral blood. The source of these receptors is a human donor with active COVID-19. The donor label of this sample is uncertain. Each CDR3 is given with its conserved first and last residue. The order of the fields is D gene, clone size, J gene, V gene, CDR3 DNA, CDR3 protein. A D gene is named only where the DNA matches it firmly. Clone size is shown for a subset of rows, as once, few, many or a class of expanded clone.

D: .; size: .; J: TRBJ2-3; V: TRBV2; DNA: TGTGCCGGCGGGACTCAACGCACAGATACGCAGTATTTT; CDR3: CAGGTQRTDTQYF
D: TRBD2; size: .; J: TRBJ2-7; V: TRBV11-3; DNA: TGTGCCAGCCAACTAGCGGGGGCCTACGAGCAGTACTTC; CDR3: CASQLAGAYEQYF
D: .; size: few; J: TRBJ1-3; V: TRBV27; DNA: TGTGCCAGCAGTTTACGGTCTGGAAACACCATATATTTT; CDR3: CASSLRSGNTIYF
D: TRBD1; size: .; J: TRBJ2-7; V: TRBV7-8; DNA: TGTGCCAGCAGCTTCCTCGGACAGGGGACGTACGAGCAGTACTTC; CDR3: CASSFLGQGTYEQYF
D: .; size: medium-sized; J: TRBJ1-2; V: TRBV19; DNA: TGTGCCAGTAGTATGTATTCGCCAGGGGTAAAGGGGTCGGGCTACACCTTC; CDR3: CASSMYSPGVKGSGYTF
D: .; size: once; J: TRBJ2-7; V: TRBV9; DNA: TGTGCCAGCAGCCTAGTTGAGGGAGCCTACGAGCAGTACTTC; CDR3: CASSLVEGAYEQYF
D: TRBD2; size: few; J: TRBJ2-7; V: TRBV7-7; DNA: TGTGCTAGCAGCTTAGGGAGCGGGGGGTCCTACGAGCAGTACTTC; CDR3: CASSLGSGGSYEQYF
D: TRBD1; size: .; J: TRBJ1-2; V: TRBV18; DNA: TGTGCCAGCTCACCGCAAAGGACAGGATCTAACTATGGCTACACCTTC; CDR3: CASSPQRTGSNYGYTF
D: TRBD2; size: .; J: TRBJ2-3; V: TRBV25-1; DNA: TGTGCCAGCAGCCCCGGGACTAGCGGGAGGGTGGATACGCAGTATTTT; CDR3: CASSPGTSGRVDTQYF
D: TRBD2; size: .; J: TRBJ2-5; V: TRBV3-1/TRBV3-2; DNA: TGTGCCAGCAGCTCGGGACTAGCGGGGGCACAAGAGACCCAGTACTTC; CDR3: CASSSGLAGAQETQYF
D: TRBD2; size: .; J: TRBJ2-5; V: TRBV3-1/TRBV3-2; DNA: TGTGCCAGCAGCCCTAGAAAAAAGACTAGCGGGGCGGGGGAGACCCAGTACTTC; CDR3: CASSPRKKTSGAGETQYF
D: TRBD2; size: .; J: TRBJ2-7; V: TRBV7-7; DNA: TGTGCTAGCAGCTTAGCTGACGGGGGGGCCTACGAGCAGTACTTC; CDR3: CASSLADGGAYEQYF
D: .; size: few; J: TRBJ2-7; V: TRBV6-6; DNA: TGTGCCAGCACAGGGGATTCGCCAGAGCAGTACTTC; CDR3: CASTGDSPEQYF
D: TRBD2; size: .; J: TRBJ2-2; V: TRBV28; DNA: TGTGCCAGCAGTTTACCCGGGACTAGCAACACCGGGGAGCTGTTTTTT; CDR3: CASSLPGTSNTGELFF
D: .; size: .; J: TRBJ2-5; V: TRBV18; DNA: TGTGCCAGCTCACCAAACAGCCAAGAGACCCAGTACTTC; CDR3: CASSPNSQETQYF
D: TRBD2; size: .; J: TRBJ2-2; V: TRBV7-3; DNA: TGTGCCAGCAGCCTAGGGGACTATAACACCGGGGAGCTGTTTTTT; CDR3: CASSLGDYNTGELFF
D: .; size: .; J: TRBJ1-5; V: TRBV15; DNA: TGTGCCACCAGCAGAGTAGCCCAGCCCCAGCATTTT; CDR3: CATSRVAQPQHF
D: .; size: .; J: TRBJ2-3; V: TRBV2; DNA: TGTGCCAGCATGGCGGGGAATACGCAGTATTTT; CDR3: CASMAGNTQYF
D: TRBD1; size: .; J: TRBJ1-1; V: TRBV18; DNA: TGTGCCAGCCGACCGACAGGGCTCCGAGCTGAAGCTTTCTTT; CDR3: CASRPTGLRAEAFF
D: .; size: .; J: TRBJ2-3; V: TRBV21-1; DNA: TGTGCCAGCTGTGGACTCCGGGGAAGATCCCGAGATACGCAGTATTTT; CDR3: CASCGLRGRSRDTQYF
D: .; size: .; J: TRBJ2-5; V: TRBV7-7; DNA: TGTGCTAGCAGCCCTCTGGCCTTAGCGACGCAAGAGACCCAGTACTTC; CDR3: CASSPLALATQETQYF
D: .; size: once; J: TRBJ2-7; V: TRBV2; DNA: TGTGCCAGCAGTGAAAGTGTGGACATCGAGCAGTACTTC; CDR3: CASSESVDIEQYF
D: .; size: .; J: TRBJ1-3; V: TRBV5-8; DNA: TGTGCCAGCAGCCCTCGGGACGGGAGCTCTGGAAACACCATATATTTT; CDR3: CASSPRDGSSGNTIYF
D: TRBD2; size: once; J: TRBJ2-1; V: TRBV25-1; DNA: TGTGCCAGCAGTTCCTCTAGCGGGACACCCTACAATGAGCAGTTCTTC; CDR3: CASSSSSGTPYNEQFF
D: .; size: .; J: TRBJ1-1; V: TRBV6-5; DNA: TGTGCCAGCAAGACAGGAGGTGGCACTGAAGCTTTCTTT; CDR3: CASKTGGGTEAFF
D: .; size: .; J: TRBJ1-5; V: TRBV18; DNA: TGTGCCAGCCGTGGAATCGGGAACAATCAGCCCCAGCATTTT; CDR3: CASRGIGNNQPQHF
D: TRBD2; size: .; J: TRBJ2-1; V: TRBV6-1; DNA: TGTGCCAGCAGTGTGGTTAGCGGGAGAGGCTACAATGAGCAGTTCTTC; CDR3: CASSVVSGRGYNEQFF
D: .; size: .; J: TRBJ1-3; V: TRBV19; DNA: TGTGCCAGTAGTATAACAGGCCTCGGAAACACCATATATTTT; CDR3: CASSITGLGNTIYF
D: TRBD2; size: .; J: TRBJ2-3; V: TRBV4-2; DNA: TGTGCCAGCAGCCTAGGGACTAGCGGGGGCAGCACAGATACGCAGTATTTT; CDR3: CASSLGTSGGSTDTQYF